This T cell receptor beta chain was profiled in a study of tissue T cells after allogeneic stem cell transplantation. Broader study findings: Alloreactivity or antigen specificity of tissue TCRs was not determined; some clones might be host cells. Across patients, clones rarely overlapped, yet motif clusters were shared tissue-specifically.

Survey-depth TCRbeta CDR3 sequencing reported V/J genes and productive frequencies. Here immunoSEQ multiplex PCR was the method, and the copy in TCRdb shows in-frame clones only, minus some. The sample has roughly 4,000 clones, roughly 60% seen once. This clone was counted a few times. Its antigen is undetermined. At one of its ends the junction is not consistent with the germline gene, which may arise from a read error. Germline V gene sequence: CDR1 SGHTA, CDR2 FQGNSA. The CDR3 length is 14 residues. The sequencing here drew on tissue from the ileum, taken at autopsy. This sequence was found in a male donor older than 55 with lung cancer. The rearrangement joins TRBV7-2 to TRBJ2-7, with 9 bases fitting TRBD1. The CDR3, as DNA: TGTGCCAGCATCTTAGGGACAGGGCCCTACGAGCAGTACTTC. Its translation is CASILGTGPYEQYF.